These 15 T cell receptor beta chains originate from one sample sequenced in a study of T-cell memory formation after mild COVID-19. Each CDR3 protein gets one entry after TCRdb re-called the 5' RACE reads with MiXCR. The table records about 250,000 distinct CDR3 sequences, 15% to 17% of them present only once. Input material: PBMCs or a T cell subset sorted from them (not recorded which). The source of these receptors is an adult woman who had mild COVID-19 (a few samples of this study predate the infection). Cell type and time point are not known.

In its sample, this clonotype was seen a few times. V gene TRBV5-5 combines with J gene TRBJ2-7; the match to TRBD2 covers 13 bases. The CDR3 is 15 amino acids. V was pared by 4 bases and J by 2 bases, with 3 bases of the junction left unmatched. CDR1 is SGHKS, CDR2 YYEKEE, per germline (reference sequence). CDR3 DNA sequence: TGTGCCAGCAGCGTGGGGACTAGCGGGGCCTACGAGCAGTACTTC. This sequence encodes CASSVGTSGAYEQYF.

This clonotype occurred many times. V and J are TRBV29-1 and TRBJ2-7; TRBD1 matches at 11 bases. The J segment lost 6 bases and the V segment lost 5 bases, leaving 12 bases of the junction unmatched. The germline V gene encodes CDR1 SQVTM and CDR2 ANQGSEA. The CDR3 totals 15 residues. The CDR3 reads CSVSGTGGLFGEQYF. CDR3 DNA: TGCAGCGTTTCCGGGACAGGGGGGTTATTCGGCGAGCAGTACTTC.

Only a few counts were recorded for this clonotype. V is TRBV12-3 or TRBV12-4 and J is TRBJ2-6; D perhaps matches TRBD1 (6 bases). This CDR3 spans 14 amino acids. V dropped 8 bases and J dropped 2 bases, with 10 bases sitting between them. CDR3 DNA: TGTGCCAGCCTGACAGGCCCTGGGGCCAACGTCCTGACTTTC. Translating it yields CASLTGPGANVLTF.

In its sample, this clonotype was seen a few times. CDR3 sequence: CASRRGQMNTEAFF. The CDR3 coding sequence is TGTGCCAGCAGACGGGGACAGATGAACACTGAAGCTTTCTTT. This sequence joins TRBV12-3 or TRBV12-4 and TRBJ1-1; 7 bases line up with TRBD1. V lost 6 bases, J lost 0 bases, and 4 bases stayed unmatched. The CDR3 is 14 residues long.

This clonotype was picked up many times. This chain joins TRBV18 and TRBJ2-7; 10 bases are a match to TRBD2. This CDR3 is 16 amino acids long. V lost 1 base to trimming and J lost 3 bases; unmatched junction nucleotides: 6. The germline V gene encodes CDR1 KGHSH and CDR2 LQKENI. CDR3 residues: CASSPLTTSGNYEQYF. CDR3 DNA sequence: TGTGCCAGCTCACCACTCACAACTAGCGGGAACTACGAGCAGTACTTC.

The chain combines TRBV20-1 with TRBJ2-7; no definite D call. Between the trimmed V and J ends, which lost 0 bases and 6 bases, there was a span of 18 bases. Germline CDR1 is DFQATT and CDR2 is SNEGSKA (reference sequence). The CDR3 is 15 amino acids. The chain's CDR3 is CSARDLRRPLVEQYF. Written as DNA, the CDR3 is TGCAGTGCTAGAGATCTACGCAGACCACTTGTCGAGCAGTACTTC.

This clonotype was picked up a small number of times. Here the CDR3 DNA reads TGTGCCAGCAGTGAAATCGGACTAGCGGGGACCCAAGAGACCCAGTACTTC. Amino acid sequence: CASSEIGLAGTQETQYF. This chain links TRBV12-3 or TRBV12-4 with TRBJ2-5; 12 positions agree with TRBD2. The CDR3 consists of 17 residues. J gave up 1 base and V 5 bases, and 8 bases lay outside the gene matches.

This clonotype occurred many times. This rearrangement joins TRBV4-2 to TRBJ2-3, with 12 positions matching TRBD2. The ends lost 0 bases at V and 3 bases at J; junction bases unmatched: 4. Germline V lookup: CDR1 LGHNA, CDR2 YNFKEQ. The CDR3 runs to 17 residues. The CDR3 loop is CASSQEVGTSGTDTQYF. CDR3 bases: TGTGCCAGCAGCCAAGAAGTCGGGACTAGCGGGACAGATACGCAGTATTTT.

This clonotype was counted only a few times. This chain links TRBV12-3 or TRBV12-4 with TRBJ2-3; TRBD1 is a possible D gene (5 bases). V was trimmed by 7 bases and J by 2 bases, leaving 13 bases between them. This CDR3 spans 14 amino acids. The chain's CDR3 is CASTLQVYTDTQYF. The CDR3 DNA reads TGTGCCAGCACTCTACAGGTTTACACAGATACGCAGTATTTT.

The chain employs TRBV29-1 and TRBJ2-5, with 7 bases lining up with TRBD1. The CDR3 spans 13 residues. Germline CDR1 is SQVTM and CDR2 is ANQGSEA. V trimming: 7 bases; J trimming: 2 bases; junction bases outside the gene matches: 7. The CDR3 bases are TGCAGCGCCCATAGGGGGCAGCAAGAGACCCAGTACTTC. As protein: CSAHRGQQETQYF.

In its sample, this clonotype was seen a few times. The CDR3 here is CASSQESRTSYEQYF. As DNA, the CDR3 is TGTGCCAGCAGCCAAGAATCCCGAACCTCCTACGAGCAGTACTTC. This chain links TRBV3-1 with TRBJ2-7, with unresolved D. This CDR3 has 15 residues. Trimming cost V 0 bases and J 0 bases, with 9 bases left between them. In germline, CDR1 is LGHDT, CDR2 YNNKEL (reference sequence).

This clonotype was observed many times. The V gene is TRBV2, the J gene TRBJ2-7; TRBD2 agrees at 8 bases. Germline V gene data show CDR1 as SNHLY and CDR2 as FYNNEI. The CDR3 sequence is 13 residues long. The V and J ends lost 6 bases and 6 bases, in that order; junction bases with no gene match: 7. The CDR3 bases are TGTGCCAGCAGCCCCGGACTAGCCGCCGAGCAGTACTTC. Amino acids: CASSPGLAAEQYF.

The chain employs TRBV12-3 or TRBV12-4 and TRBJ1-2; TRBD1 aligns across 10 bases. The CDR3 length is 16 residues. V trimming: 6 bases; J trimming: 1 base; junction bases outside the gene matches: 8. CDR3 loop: CASSVGTGAINYGYTF. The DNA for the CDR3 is TGTGCCAGCAGCGTCGGGACAGGGGCTATTAACTATGGCTACACCTTC.

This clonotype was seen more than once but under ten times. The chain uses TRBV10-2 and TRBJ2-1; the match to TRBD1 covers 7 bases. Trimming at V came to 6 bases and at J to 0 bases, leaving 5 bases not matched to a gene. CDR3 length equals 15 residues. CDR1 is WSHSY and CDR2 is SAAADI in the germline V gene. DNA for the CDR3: TGCGCCAGCAGATTAGACAGGGACTCCTACAATGAGCAGTTCTTC. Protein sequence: CASRLDRDSYNEQFF.

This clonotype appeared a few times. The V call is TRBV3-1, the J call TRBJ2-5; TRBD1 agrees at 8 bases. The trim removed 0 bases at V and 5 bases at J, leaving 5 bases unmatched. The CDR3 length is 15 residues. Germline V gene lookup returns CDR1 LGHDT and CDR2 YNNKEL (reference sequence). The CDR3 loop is CASSQDGQGWETQYF. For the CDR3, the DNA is TGTGCCAGCAGCCAAGATGGACAGGGTTGGGAGACCCAGTACTTC.